This paragraph covers one T cell receptor (beta chain) sequence. Its cognate antigen is unknown. Focal radiation plus CTLA-4 blockade with ipilimumab was administered to patients who had chemo-refractory metastatic non-small-cell lung cancer. Measured with immunoSEQ multiplex PCR; TCRdb has only the in-frame clones, and not every one. Among approximately 77,000 clones listed, 60% to 85% were seen once. The data were taken from a study of radiotherapy plus CTLA-4 blockade in lung cancer. Overall study: Among patients, approximately 17% showed objective responses, and 30% to 35% had disease control.

Study-level findings and limits: Expansion in blood of tumor-derived TCR clones was seen after radiotherapy plus ipilimumab.

The trim removed 5 bases at V and 2 bases at J, leaving 9 bases unmatched. The CDR3 sequence is 17 residues long. Germline CDR1 is SEHNR and CDR2 is FQNEAQ (reference sequence). The sequence came from a human donor with non-small cell lung cancer whose response to radiotherapy plus ipilimumab could not be evaluated. Some clones in this sample may be carry-over from other donors' samples. The chain joins TRBV7-9 to TRBJ1-4, with 9 bases aligning to TRBD1. Sequences were derived from peripheral blood, sampled from a patient treated with radiotherapy plus ipilimumab. This chain's CDR3 is CASSQRTGDETNEKLFF. CDR3 nucleotides: TGTGCCAGCAGCCAACGGACAGGGGATGAGACTAATGAAAAACTGTTTTTT.